The 13 T cell receptor beta chains below were found in one sample sequenced in a study of cytomegalovirus exposure and HLA in healthy donors (dated by TCRdb to 2015 to 2018). Preparation of the library involved the immunoSEQ multiplex PCR assay. A mixture of 60 forward primers for TCR Vbeta segments and 13 reverse primers for TCR Jbeta segments was used in the multiplex PCR. TCRdb limited this immuneACCESS table to in-frame rearrangements with V and J called. A share of clones is missing; checked studies link under half to unresolved V genes, and the rest is unexplained. The sample's clone listing holds over 200,000 clones. The ten biggest clones cover roughly 0.98% of the sample. The specimen was PBMCs. These receptors were taken from a woman aged 25-40 years in good health and CMV-seropositive.

This chain links TRBV7-2 with TRBJ1-2, with D tentatively TRBD1 (5 bases). This CDR3 contains 14 residues. Germline CDR1 and CDR2: SGHTA and FQGNSA. Deletions cut 1 base from V and 3 bases from J, with 9 bases between. CDR3 sequence: CASSLGLQDYGYTF. CDR3 nucleotides: TGTGCCAGCAGCTTAGGGCTACAGGACTATGGCTACACCTTC.

The rearrangement joins TRBV19 to TRBJ2-5; TRBD2 is a possible D gene (6 bases). From germline, CDR1 is LNHDA and CDR2 SQIVND (reference sequence). Between the trimmed V and J ends, which lost 1 base and 5 bases, there was a span of 17 bases. There are 16 residues in the CDR3. The CDR3 DNA is TGTGCCAGTAGTATAGGGCCTAGCGTTCTGGGGGAGACCCAGTACTTC. This gives the protein CASSIGPSVLGETQYF. Combining the CDR3 with reference TRBV19 and TRBJ2-5 gives the whole variable domain DGGITQSPKYLFRKEGQNVTLSCEQNLNHDAMYWYRQDPGQGLRLIYYSQIVNDFQKGDIAEGYSVSREKKESFPLTVTSAQKNPTAFYLCASSIGPSVLGETQYFGPGTRLLVL.

The chain joins TRBV7-2 to TRBJ2-1, with D maybe TRBD2 (5 bases). CDR3 length equals 13 residues. Germline-derived CDR1 and CDR2 are SGHTA and FQGNSA. Trimming removed 1 base at V and 7 bases at J, with 8 bases between. The CDR3 sequence is CASSLGPGNEQFF. The CDR3 DNA reads as TGTGCCAGCAGCTTAGGCCCGGGGAATGAGCAGTTCTTC.

The chain links TRBV28 to TRBJ1-1; D is possibly TRBD1 (5 bases). The CDR3 has 14 residues. V lost 10 bases and J lost 5, with 20 bases in between. Germline CDR1 MDHEN, CDR2 SYDVKM. CDR3 nucleotide sequence: TGTGCCACCGGATTACTGGGGGGGAGTACTGAAGCTTTCTTT. It yields the protein CATGLLGGSTEAFF.

The V gene is TRBV29-1, the J gene TRBJ2-7, with D perhaps TRBD1 (5 bases). Trimming cost V 6 bases and J 7 bases, with 16 bases left between them. CDR1 is SQVTM, CDR2 ANQGSEA, per germline. There are 12 residues in the CDR3. The CDR3 protein is CSVGWGWMEQYF. In DNA form, the CDR3 reads TGCAGCGTCGGGTGGGGCTGGATGGAGCAGTACTTC.

The rearrangement joins TRBV4-1 to TRBJ2-5; D gene uncertain. Germline assignment: CDR1 MGHRA and CDR2 YSYEKL. CDR3 length: 14 residues. With 0 bases removed from V and 2 bases from J, the gap between germline ends came to 7 bases. The CDR3 loop reads CASSQENSQETQYF. DNA for the CDR3: TGCGCCAGCAGCCAAGAAAACAGTCAAGAGACCCAGTACTTC.

This chain connects TRBV29-1 to TRBJ1-1; TRBD1 is a possible D gene (6 bases). Germline lookup yields CDR1 SQVTM and CDR2 ANQGSEA. The CDR3 runs to 16 residues. Trimming shortened V by 1 base and J by 0 bases, and 15 bases separated the two germline ends. This CDR3 reads CSVEVRTGTMNTEAFF. CDR3 coding DNA: TGCAGCGTTGAAGTGAGGACCGGGACAATGAACACTGAAGCTTTCTTT. The variable domain in full, with the rest retrieved from reference TRBV29-1 and TRBJ1-1, is SAVISQKPSRDICQRGTSLTIQCQVDSQVTMMFWYRQQPGQSLTLIATANQGSEATYESGFVIDKFPISRPNLTFSTLTVSNMSPEDSSIYLCSVEVRTGTMNTEAFFGQGTRLTVV.

Remarks on this clone: The same CDR3 arises from other DNA sequences in this sample as well. V and J are TRBV29-1 and TRBJ2-3; D not certain. Germline-derived CDR1 and CDR2 are SQVTM and ANQGSEA. The CDR3 spans 13 residues. CDR3 loop: CSAFGPVTDTQYF. The CDR3 bases are TGCAGTGCCTTTGGCCCAGTCACAGATACGCAGTATTTT.

The chain combines TRBV10-2 with TRBJ1-2, with TRBD1 identical over 7 bases. The CDR3 has 15 residues. Germline CDR1 and CDR2: WSHSY and SAAADI. The trim removed 5 bases at V and 7 bases at J, leaving 13 bases unmatched. As DNA, the CDR3 is TGCGCCAGCAGTTGGGGACAGATACACCCCTCTGGCTACACCTTC. Translating it yields CASSWGQIHPSGYTF.

V usage is TRBV6-4 and J usage is TRBJ2-3; possibly TRBD2 for D (5 bases). CDR3 length: 14 amino acids. Trimming shortened V by 4 bases and J by 2 bases, and 10 bases separated the two germline ends. Germline-derived CDR1 and CDR2 are MRHNA and SNTAGT. DNA of the CDR3: TGTGCCAGCAGTGCCGGCGGGCCCACAGATACGCAGTATTTT. Translating it yields CASSAGGPTDTQYF.

The J gene is TRBJ2-5, the V gene TRBV2; 15 nucleotides align to TRBD2. With the DNA end fitting TRBJ2-7 better, the J assignment may be wrong. CDR1 is SNHLY and CDR2 is FYNNEI in the germline V gene. The CDR3 has 18 residues. The CDR3 DNA reads as TGTGCCAGCAGTACCGCCGGGACTAGCGGGGGGAGCTCCTACGAGCAGTACTTC. Residues: CASSTAGTSGGSSYEQYF.

The V call is TRBV5-6, the J call TRBJ2-3; D gene ambiguous. The CDR3 consists of 13 residues. V was cut by 0 bases and J by 0 bases, with 2 bases left in between. Per the germline V gene, CDR1 is SGHDT and CDR2 is YYEEEE. CDR3 amino acids: CASSLASTDTQYF. The CDR3 coding sequence is TGTGCCAGCAGCTTGGCTAGCACAGATACGCAGTATTTT. The variable domain in full, completed from reference TRBV5-6 and TRBJ2-3, reads DAGVTQSPTHLIKTRGQQVTLRCSPKSGHDTVSWYQQALGQGPQFIFQYYEEEERQRGNFPDRFSGHQFPNYSSELNVNALLLGDSALYLCASSLASTDTQYFGPGTRLTVL.

DNA for the CDR3: TGTGCCAGCAGCTCGGGACTAGCGGGTCTAATCCAAGAGACCCAGTACTTC. This sequence encodes CASSSGLAGLIQETQYF. The genes are TRBV5-4 and TRBJ2-5, with 12 bases lining up with TRBD2. V shed 3 bases and J 1 base; nucleotides not matched to a gene: 7. The germline CDR1 and CDR2 sequences are SGHNT and YYREEE (reference sequence). The CDR3 consists of 17 residues.